The following is a TCR beta chain sequence with its context. Its antigen is still unknown. The tissue used was unsorted bulk material of roughly 17-34 mg. RNA and DNA were co-extracted from it with the AllPrep DNA/RNA mini kit. Using a constant-region primer together with ProtoScript II reverse transcriptase, TCR beta cDNA was made from about 500 ng of total RNA. Three rounds of nested multiplex PCR with slightly modified ARM-PCR produced TCR beta libraries. The study ran its first two PCR rounds for approximately 10 cycles each, using TRBV1-TRBV30 forward primers and a C-beta reverse primer. TCRdb re-called the multiplex PCR reads with MiXCR, one entry per CDR3 protein. The sample yields 90,000 to 150,000 distinct CDR3 sequences, approximately 68% seen once. This sample stems from a study of tumor-infiltrating lymphocytes in primary liver carcinoma. General study findings and limits: Less overlap was seen in tumor-adjacent and tumor-blood pairs than in tumor region pairs.

The CDR3 has 15 amino acids. The germline V and J ends were trimmed by 3 bases and 1 base, with 12 bases remaining between them. Germline assignment: CDR1 LNHNV and CDR2 YYDKDF (reference sequence). The source of this sequence is a woman aged 55-70 years with primary liver carcinoma and hepatitis B virus infection. What was sequenced was tumor-adjacent normal liver tissue. This chain uses TRBV15 with TRBJ1-1, with D uncertain. The CDR3 bases are TGTGCCACCAGCAGGGCCCCGGACCGGAACACTGAAGCTTTCTTT. Its translation: CATSRAPDRNTEAFF.